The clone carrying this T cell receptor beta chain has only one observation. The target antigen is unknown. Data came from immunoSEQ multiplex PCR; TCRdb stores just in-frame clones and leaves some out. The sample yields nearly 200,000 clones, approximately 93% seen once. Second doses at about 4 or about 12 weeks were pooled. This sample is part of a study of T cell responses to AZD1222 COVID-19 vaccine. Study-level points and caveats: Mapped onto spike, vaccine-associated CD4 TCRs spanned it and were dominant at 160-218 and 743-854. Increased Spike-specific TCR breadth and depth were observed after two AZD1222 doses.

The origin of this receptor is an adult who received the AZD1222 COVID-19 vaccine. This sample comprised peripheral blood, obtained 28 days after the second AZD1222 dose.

The CDR3 DNA follows: TGTGCCAGCAGCTTGGGGGGGAGGCATGAAAAACTGTTTTTT. Its translation: CASSLGGRHEKLFF. The chain links TRBV5-4 to TRBJ1-4, with D possibly TRBD1 on 5 matching bases. V was cut by 0 bases and J by 6 bases, with 9 bases left in between. The CDR3 covers 14 residues. The germline CDR1 and CDR2 sequences are SGHNT and YYREEE (reference sequence). Full variable domain (rest looked up from reference TRBV5-4 and TRBJ1-4): ETGVTQSPTHLIKTRGQQVTLRCSSQSGHNTVSWYQQALGQGPQFIFQYYREEENGRGNFPPRFSGLQFPNYSSELNVNALELDDSALYLCASSLGGRHEKLFFGSGTQLSVL.